This T cell receptor (beta chain) stems from a study of blood T cell repertoires in COVID-19. Study information: Sites in the United States, Italy and Spain provided acute and convalescent COVID-19 samples. PBMCs, B-cell-depleted T cells, or T cells were the source of the cDNA or gDNA that made up the material.

In the authors' methods: Using reference gene primer amplification, nucleated cell counts were estimated. Libraries were prepared by immunoSEQ multiplex PCR; TCRdb keeps only in-frame clonotypes and omits some of them. The D gene and trimming were derived from the DNA, and the V and J assignments and clone size from that table. The data show roughly 250,000 clones, roughly 84% seen once. From germline, CDR1 is SGHAT and CDR2 FQNNGV. Trimming removed 5 bases at V and 4 bases at J, with 18 bases between. CDR3 length equals 15 residues. The chain is built from TRBV11-2 and TRBJ2-7, with a weak D call TRBD1 (6 bases). The sequence was collected from a woman aged 40 to 50 who had recovered from COVID-19. The material sequenced was peripheral blood. The CDR3 reads CASSAGTGLHYEQYF. The DNA for the CDR3 is TGTGCCAGCAGCGCCGGAACAGGGCTCCATTACGAGCAGTACTTC.